This T cell receptor (beta chain) originates from a study of shared clonotypes between healthy human individuals. In the study overall: Plates per donor: three CD4 naive, three CD4 memory, two CD8 naive, one CD8 memory. Study observations and caveats: Against clonotypes common to all four donors, non-shared ones had lower generation probabilities.

This clone has only one observation. Its antigen is undetermined. The sample has other DNA sequences that encode this CDR3 too. The CDR3 has 13 residues. V was shortened by 5 bases and J by 2 bases, with 7 bases between the two germline ends. CDR1 LNHDA and CDR2 SQIVND come from the germline V gene (reference sequence). Original handling: There were no quality scores in the junction-only immunoSEQ sequences, so filtering differed. Assay: immunoSEQ multiplex PCR; the TCRdb copy retains only in-frame clones and omits some. V and J calls plus clone size are reproduced from that table; the DNA served to infer D and trimming. The sample comprises around 1.9 million clones, 90% to 95% of which are singletons, and 1.7% rests with the top ten. Positively selected for CCR7, the CD45RO-negative cells used as naive CD8 cells excluded terminally differentiated effector memory CD45RA+ cells.

The chain is built from TRBV19 and TRBJ2-1; D gene ambiguous. The origin of this receptor is a man aged 18 to 30 in good health. Some clones in this sample may be carry-over from other donors' samples. The sample was naive CD8+ T cells from PBMCs. The CDR3: CASSALTYNEQFF. Here the CDR3 DNA reads TGTGCCAGTAGTGCTCTTACCTACAATGAGCAGTTCTTC.